This entry lists 25 T cell receptor beta chains sequenced from one sample in a study of cytomegalovirus exposure and HLA in healthy donors. The PCR had 60 Vbeta and 13 Jbeta primers. The table came from immunoSEQ multiplex PCR; TCRdb's copy has only in-frame clones and leaves some out. Here the sample spans some 98,000 clones, around 80% being singletons. Input material: PBMCs. Source of these receptors: a human donor in good health.

This CDR3 is CASSQRQALDGELFF. CDR3 coding DNA: TGCGCCAGCAGCCAAAGACAGGCCCTGGACGGGGAGCTGTTTTTT. This chain uses TRBV5-1 with TRBJ2-2, with D tentatively TRBD1 (6 bases). V was clipped by 4 bases and J by 7 bases, with 17 bases between them. The CDR3 extends over 15 amino acids. The germline V gene has CDR1 SGHRS and CDR2 YFSETQ.

This sequence joins TRBV7-9 and TRBJ2-1; D is unclear. Germline V CDR1 and CDR2: SEHNR, FQNEAQ (reference sequence). The CDR3 runs 15 residues. Trimming took off 3 bases at V and 6 bases at J, with 15 bases between the two ends. The CDR3 loop is CASSLILGSANEQFF. In DNA form, the CDR3 reads TGTGCCAGCAGCTTGATCCTAGGTTCTGCCAATGAGCAGTTCTTC. The variable domain in full, with the rest retrieved from reference TRBV7-9 and TRBJ2-1, is DTGVSQNPRHKITKRGQNVTFRCDPISEHNRLYWYRQTLGQGPEFLTYFQNEAQLEKSRLLSDRFSAERPKGSFSTLEIQRTEQGDSAMYLCASSLILGSANEQFFGPGTRLTVL.

This clone occurred a few times. This chain uses TRBV5-4 with TRBJ2-7; D is perhaps TRBD2 (5 bases). The CDR3 loop spans 15 amino acids. V lost 3 bases to trimming and J lost 7 bases, with 20 bases between them. Germline V CDR1 and CDR2: SGHNT, YYREEE (reference sequence). The CDR3 reads CASSSELGGSGEQYF. The CDR3 nucleotides read TGTGCCAGCAGCTCGGAACTAGGCGGTTCGGGAGAGCAGTACTTC.

The DNA of the CDR3 is TGTGCCAGCAGCTTTTCGCCGCGGGATGAAAAACTGTTTTTT. It yields the protein CASSFSPRDEKLFF. This chain joins TRBV7-8 and TRBJ1-4; D ambiguous. Between the trimmed V and J ends, which lost 3 bases and 6 bases, there was a span of 11 bases. The CDR3 sequence is 14 residues long. Germline CDR1 is SGHVS and CDR2 is FQNEAQ.

This clone was observed a handful of times. The chain employs TRBV6-6 and TRBJ1-3, with 7 bases that match TRBD1. Trimming removed 5 bases from V and 1 base from J; junction bases left unmatched: 2. This CDR3 region has 14 residues. In germline, CDR1 is MNHNY, CDR2 SVGAGI (reference sequence). The CDR3 DNA is TGTGCCAGCAGTACCAGGGGGTCTGGAAACACCATATATTTT. This translates into CASSTRGSGNTIYF.

V gene TRBV11-1 combines with J gene TRBJ2-5, with D perhaps TRBD2 (5 bases). V was pared by 5 bases and J by 3 bases, with 16 bases between. Germline V gives CDR1 SGHAT, CDR2 FQDESV (reference sequence). The CDR3 contains 15 residues. CDR3 region: CASSTTRTDEETQYF. DNA for the CDR3: TGTGCCAGCAGCACAACCCGGACTGACGAAGAGACCCAGTACTTC.

This chain connects TRBV7-9 to TRBJ2-1; 7 nucleotides align to TRBD2. V lost 0 bases, J lost 6 bases, and 5 bases stayed unmatched. Germline V gives CDR1 SEHNR, CDR2 FQNEAQ (reference sequence). The CDR3 is 15 residues long. CDR3 coding DNA: TGTGCCAGCAGCTTAGCGGGAGGGGAATCCAATGAGCAGTTCTTC. Translation gives CASSLAGGESNEQFF.

The rearrangement links TRBV5-1 to TRBJ2-5, with D possibly TRBD2 on 6 matching bases. This CDR3 has 15 amino acids. The germline V gene has CDR1 SGHRS and CDR2 YFSETQ. Deletions cut 0 bases from V and 1 base from J, with 10 bases between. CDR3 region: CASSLVAGPQETQYF. CDR3 coding DNA: TGCGCCAGCAGCTTGGTGGCGGGGCCCCAAGAGACCCAGTACTTC.

This clone was found once. The V call is TRBV2, the J call TRBJ2-5; D is undetermined. Per the germline V gene, CDR1 is SNHLY and CDR2 is FYNNEI. V shed 5 bases and J shed 2 bases, with 3 bases lying between them. The CDR3 runs 11 residues. CDR3 DNA: TGTGCCAGCAGTCCTCAAGAGACCCAGTACTTC. Encoded protein: CASSPQETQYF.

The chain recombines TRBV4-1 with TRBJ1-3; 7 bases fit TRBD1. With V trimmed by 1 base and J by 0 bases, 6 bases remained unmatched. Germline CDR1 MGHRA, CDR2 YSYEKL. The CDR3 has 17 residues. The CDR3 loop reads CASSQVGQPSSGNTIYF. CDR3 nucleotide sequence: TGCGCCAGCAGCCAAGTGGGACAGCCCAGCTCTGGAAACACCATATATTTT.

Here the CDR3 reads CASSRDRNGLYGYTF. The CDR3 DNA sequence: TGTGCCAGCTCTAGGGACAGGAACGGGCTCTATGGCTACACCTTC. The genes are TRBV18 and TRBJ1-2; 8 bases are a match to TRBD1. The CDR3 covers 15 residues. Germline V CDR1 and CDR2: KGHSH, LQKENI. V shed 6 bases, J shed 4 bases, and the junction held 10 bases outside the gene matches.

V is TRBV5-4 and J is TRBJ2-7; 7 bases are a match to TRBD2. The CDR3 is 12 amino acids. V gave up 4 bases and J gave up 6 bases; unmatched junction bases: 4. Looked up from germline, CDR1 is SGHNT and CDR2 is YYREEE (reference sequence). The CDR3 coding sequence is TGTGCCAGCAGCGAACTAGCGACCGAGCAGTACTTC. Translation gives CASSELATEQYF.

This clone occurred once. As DNA, the CDR3 is TGTGCCAGCAGTTTGGGACAGCAAAATAATTCACCCCTCCACTTT. Protein sequence: CASSLGQQNNSPLHF. This sequence joins TRBV27 and TRBJ1-6, with 7 bases lining up with TRBD1. This CDR3 has 15 amino acids. CDR1 and CDR2 (germline): MNHEY, SMNVEV (reference sequence). V lost 3 bases to trimming and J lost 5 bases; unmatched junction nucleotides: 4.

The V and J genes are TRBV6-5 and TRBJ1-3; 8 positions match TRBD1. The CDR3 is 13 residues long. J gave up 2 bases and V 10 bases, and 4 bases lay outside the gene matches. Per the germline V gene, CDR1 is MNHEY and CDR2 is SVGAGI. CDR3 DNA sequence: TGTGCCACCGGACAGGGTACTGGAAACACCATATATTTT. It is translated as CATGQGTGNTIYF.

The chain is built from TRBV29-1 and TRBJ2-7; no definite D call. Germline V gene data show CDR1 as SQVTM and CDR2 as ANQGSEA. V gave up 1 base and J gave up 0 bases, with 4 bases separating them. The CDR3 totals 12 residues. The CDR3 spells CSVEGHSYEQYF. The CDR3 bases are TGCAGCGTTGAAGGACACTCCTACGAGCAGTACTTC.

The rearrangement links TRBV29-1 to TRBJ2-7; a weak D match, TRBD2 (6 bases). Germline CDR1 and CDR2: SQVTM and ANQGSEA. V was shortened by 3 bases and J by 2 bases, with 11 bases between the two germline ends. This CDR3 region has 13 residues. CDR3 amino acids: CSVEGPGAYEQYF. The CDR3 DNA reads TGCAGCGTTGAGGGTCCGGGGGCCTACGAGCAGTACTTC.

This rearrangement joins TRBV5-1 to TRBJ1-2; 7 bases align to TRBD1. Germline values: CDR1 SGHRS, CDR2 YFSETQ. This CDR3 region has 15 residues. V shed 4 bases and J 0 bases; nucleotides not matched to a gene: 6. CDR3 coding DNA: TGCGCCAGCAGCGAGGGGACAGCCACTAACTATGGCTACACCTTC. It is translated as CASSEGTATNYGYTF.

This clone was seen a few times. The chain links TRBV19 to TRBJ1-2, with D tentatively TRBD1 (6 bases). Germline V lookup: CDR1 LNHDA, CDR2 SQIVND (reference sequence). With 10 bases removed from V and 2 bases from J, the gap between germline ends came to 20 bases. The CDR3 has 15 residues. CDR3 sequence reads: CATRQWTDNNYGYTF. The CDR3 coding sequence is TGTGCCACTCGCCAGTGGACAGATAACAACTATGGCTACACCTTC.

The chain recombines TRBV5-4 with TRBJ1-4, with unresolved D. Germline CDR1 is SGHNT and CDR2 is YYREEE (reference sequence). CDR3 size: 13 residues. V gave up 4 bases and J gave up 8 bases, with 12 bases separating them. CDR3 sequence (DNA): TGTGCCAGCAGCCTTGGGCACGGCGAAAAACTGTTTTTT. Residues: CASSLGHGEKLFF.

This rearrangement joins TRBV10-1 to TRBJ2-7, with 10 nucleotides matching TRBD1. The ends lost 5 bases at V and 6 bases at J; junction bases unmatched: 4. The germline V gene encodes CDR1 WNHNN and CDR2 SYGVQD (reference sequence). The CDR3 loop spans 13 amino acids. CDR3 sequence reads: CASSRDRGSEQYF. The CDR3 nucleotides read TGCGCCAGCAGTCGGGACAGGGGTAGCGAGCAGTACTTC.

The V and J genes are TRBV18 and TRBJ1-1; 7 positions match TRBD1. The CDR3 length is 15 residues. Germline loops: CDR1 KGHSH, CDR2 LQKENI. V lost 0 bases and J lost 3; bases outside the gene matches: 4. The CDR3 DNA sequence: TGTGCCAGCTCACCACCATACGACAGGGACACTGAAGCTTTCTTT. It codes for CASSPPYDRDTEAFF.

The rearrangement joins TRBV5-4 to TRBJ1-1; 8 bases match TRBD1. The CDR3 has 15 amino acids. V was pared by 3 bases and J by 3 bases, with 7 bases of the junction left unmatched. Looked up from germline, CDR1 is SGHNT and CDR2 is YYREEE (reference sequence). As DNA, the CDR3 is TGTGCCAGCAGCTCTCCAGGGGGCTGGGACACTGAAGCTTTCTTT. Residues: CASSSPGGWDTEAFF.

The rearrangement uses TRBV27 and TRBJ2-2; TRBD2 matches 12 bases. V dropped 5 bases and J dropped 6; count of bases not matched to a gene: 7. The CDR3 is made up of 16 amino acids. Germline V gene sequence: CDR1 MNHEY, CDR2 SMNVEV (reference sequence). CDR3 protein: CASSQGLAGLSGELFF. CDR3 DNA sequence: TGTGCCAGCAGTCAAGGACTAGCGGGATTATCCGGGGAGCTGTTTTTT.

This clone was observed a few times. V is TRBV2 and J is TRBJ2-7, with 7 bases aligning to TRBD1. Germline V lookup: CDR1 SNHLY, CDR2 FYNNEI. This CDR3 has 14 residues. The ends lost 3 bases at V and 2 bases at J; junction bases unmatched: 4. This CDR3 reads CASSDPQGAYEQYF. The CDR3 DNA reads as TGTGCCAGCAGTGATCCCCAGGGGGCCTACGAGCAGTACTTC.

The CDR3 spells CASSITGTSGVTGELFF. Here the CDR3 DNA reads TGTGCCAGTAGTATCACCGGGACTAGCGGGGTCACCGGGGAGCTGTTTTTT. The chain is built from TRBV19 and TRBJ2-2, with TRBD2 matching over 13 bases. V dropped 3 bases and J dropped 4; count of bases not matched to a gene: 5. Germline values: CDR1 LNHDA, CDR2 SQIVND (reference sequence). This CDR3 comprises 17 residues.